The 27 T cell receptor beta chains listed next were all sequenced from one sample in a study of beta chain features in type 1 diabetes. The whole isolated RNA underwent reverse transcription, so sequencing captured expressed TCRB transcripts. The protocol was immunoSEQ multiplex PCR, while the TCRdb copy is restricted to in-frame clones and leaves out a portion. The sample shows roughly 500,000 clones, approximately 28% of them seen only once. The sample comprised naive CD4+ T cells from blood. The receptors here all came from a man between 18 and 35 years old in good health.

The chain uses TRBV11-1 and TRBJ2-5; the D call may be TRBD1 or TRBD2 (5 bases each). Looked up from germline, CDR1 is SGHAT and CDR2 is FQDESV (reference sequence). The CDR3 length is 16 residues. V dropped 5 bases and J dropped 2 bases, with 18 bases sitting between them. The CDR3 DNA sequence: TGTGCCAGCAGCCGGAGGCCCTTCTGGGGGCAAGAGACCCAGTACTTC. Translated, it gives CASSRRPFWGQETQYF.

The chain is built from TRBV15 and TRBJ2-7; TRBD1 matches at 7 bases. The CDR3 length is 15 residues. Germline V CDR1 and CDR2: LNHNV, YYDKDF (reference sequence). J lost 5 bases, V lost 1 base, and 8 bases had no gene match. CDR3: CATSRAPTGYHEQYF. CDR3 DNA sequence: TGTGCCACCAGCAGAGCGCCGACAGGGTACCACGAGCAGTACTTC.

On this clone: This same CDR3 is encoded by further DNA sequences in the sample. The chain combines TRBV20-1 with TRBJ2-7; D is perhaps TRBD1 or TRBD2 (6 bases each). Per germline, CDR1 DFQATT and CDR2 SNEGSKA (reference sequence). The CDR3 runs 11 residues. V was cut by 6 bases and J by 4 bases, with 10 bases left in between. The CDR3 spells CSARGPYEQYF. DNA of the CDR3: TGCAGTGCCCGGGGGCCATACGAGCAGTACTTC.

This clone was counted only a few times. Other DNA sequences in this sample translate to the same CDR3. In nucleotides, the CDR3 is TGTGCCAGCAGCTTGGAGGGATCCCAAGAGACCCAGTACTTC. Its protein product is CASSLEGSQETQYF. The rearrangement joins TRBV7-2 to TRBJ2-5; tentatively, D is TRBD2 (6 bases). Germline-derived CDR1 and CDR2 are SGHTA and FQGNSA. The V gene lost 3 bases and the J gene lost 1 base, with 9 bases spanning the gap. The length of the CDR3 is 14 residues.

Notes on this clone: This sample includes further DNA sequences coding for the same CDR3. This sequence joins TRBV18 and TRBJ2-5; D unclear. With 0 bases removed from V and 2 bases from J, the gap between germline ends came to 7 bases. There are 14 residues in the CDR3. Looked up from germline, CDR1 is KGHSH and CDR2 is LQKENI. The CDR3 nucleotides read TGTGCCAGCTCACCACCAAGCATTCAAGAGACCCAGTACTTC. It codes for CASSPPSIQETQYF.

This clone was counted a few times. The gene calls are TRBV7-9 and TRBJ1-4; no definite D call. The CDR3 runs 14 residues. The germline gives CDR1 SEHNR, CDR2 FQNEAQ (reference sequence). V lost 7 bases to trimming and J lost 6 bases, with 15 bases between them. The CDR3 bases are TGTGCCAGCACCCAGCTCAGATCTGATGAAAAACTGTTTTTT. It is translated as CASTQLRSDEKLFF.

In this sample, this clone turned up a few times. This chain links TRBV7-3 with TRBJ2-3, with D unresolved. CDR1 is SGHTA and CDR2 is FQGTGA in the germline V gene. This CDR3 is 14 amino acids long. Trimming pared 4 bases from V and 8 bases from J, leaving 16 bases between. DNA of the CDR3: TGTGCCAGCAGCTACCTTTCTAACACGGGTACGCAGTATTTT. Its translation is CASSYLSNTGTQYF.

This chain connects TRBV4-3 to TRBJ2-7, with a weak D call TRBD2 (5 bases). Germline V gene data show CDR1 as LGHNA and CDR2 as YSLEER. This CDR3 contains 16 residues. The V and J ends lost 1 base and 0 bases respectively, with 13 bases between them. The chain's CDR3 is CASSQVGVTGSYEQYF. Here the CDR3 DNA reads TGCGCCAGCAGCCAAGTCGGGGTTACCGGCTCCTACGAGCAGTACTTC.

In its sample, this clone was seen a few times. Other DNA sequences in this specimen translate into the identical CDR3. Here the CDR3 reads CASSLARESYEQYF. The CDR3 nucleotides are TGTGCCAGCAGCTTGGCCAGGGAATCCTACGAGCAGTACTTC. The V gene is TRBV7-2, the J gene TRBJ2-7; possible D gene TRBD1, 5 bases. This CDR3 is built from 14 residues. Germline-derived CDR1 and CDR2 are SGHTA and FQGNSA. V was cut by 3 bases and J by 1 base, with 10 bases left in between.

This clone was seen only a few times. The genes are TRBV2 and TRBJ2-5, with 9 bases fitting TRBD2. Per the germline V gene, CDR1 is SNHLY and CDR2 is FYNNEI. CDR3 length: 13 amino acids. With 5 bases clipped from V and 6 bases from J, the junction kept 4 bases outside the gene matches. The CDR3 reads CASSLAGAQTQYF. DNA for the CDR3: TGTGCCAGCAGTTTAGCGGGAGCTCAGACCCAGTACTTC.

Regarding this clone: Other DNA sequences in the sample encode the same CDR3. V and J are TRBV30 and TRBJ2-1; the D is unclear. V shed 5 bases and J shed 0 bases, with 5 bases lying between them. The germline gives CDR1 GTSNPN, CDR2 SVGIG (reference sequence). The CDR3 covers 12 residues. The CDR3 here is CAWSSSYNEQFF. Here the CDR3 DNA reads TGTGCCTGGTCAAGCTCCTACAATGAGCAGTTCTTC.

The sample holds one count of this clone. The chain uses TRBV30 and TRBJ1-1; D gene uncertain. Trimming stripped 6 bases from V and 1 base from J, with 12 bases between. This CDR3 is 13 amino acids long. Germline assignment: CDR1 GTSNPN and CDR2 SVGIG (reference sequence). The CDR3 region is CACFSARNTEAFF. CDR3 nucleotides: TGTGCCTGCTTCTCGGCCAGGAACACTGAAGCTTTCTTT.

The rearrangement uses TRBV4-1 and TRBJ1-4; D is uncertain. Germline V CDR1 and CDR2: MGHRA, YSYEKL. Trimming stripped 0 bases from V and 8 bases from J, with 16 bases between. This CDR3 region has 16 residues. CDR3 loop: CASSQDPGPPGEKLFF. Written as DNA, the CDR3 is TGCGCCAGCAGCCAAGATCCAGGTCCTCCTGGAGAAAAACTGTTTTTT.

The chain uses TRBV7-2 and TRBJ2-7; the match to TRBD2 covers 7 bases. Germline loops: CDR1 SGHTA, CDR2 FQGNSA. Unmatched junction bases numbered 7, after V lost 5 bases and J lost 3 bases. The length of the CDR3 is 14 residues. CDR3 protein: CASSLGGSLYEQYF. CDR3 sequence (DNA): TGTGCCAGCAGCCTCGGCGGGAGTCTCTACGAGCAGTACTTC.

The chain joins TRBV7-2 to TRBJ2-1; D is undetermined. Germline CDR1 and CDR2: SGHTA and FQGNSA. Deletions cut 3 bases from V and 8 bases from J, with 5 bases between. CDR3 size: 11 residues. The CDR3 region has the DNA TGTGCCAGCAGCTTCTCGTATGAGCAGTTCTTC. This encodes CASSFSYEQFF.

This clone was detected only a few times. The DNA for the CDR3 is TGTGCCAGCGCTCAAGGGACGGCTTGGAACAATGAGCAGTTCTTC. It is translated as CASAQGTAWNNEQFF. J is TRBJ2-1 and V is TRBV11-2, with D perhaps assigned TRBD1 or TRBD2 (5 bases each). This CDR3 comprises 15 residues. In germline, CDR1 is SGHAT, CDR2 FQNNGV. V was pared by 8 bases and J by 5 bases, with 19 bases between.

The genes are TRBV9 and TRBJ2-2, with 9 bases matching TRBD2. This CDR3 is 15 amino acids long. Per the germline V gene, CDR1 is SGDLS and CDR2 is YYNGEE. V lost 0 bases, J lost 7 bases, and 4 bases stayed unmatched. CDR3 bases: TGTGCCAGCAGCGTAGAGCGGGAGGTTATCGGGGAGCTGTTTTTT. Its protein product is CASSVEREVIGELFF.

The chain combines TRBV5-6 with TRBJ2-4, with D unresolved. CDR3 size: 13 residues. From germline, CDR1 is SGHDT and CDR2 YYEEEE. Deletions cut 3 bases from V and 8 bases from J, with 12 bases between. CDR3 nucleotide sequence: TGTGCCAGCAGCTCAATGCTTCGGGACATTCAGTACTTC. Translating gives CASSSMLRDIQYF.

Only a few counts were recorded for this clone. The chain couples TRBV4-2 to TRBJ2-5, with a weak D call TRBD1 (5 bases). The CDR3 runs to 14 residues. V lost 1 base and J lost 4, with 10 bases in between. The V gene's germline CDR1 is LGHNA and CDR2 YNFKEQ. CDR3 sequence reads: CASSQAGIGETQYF. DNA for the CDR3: TGTGCCAGCAGCCAAGCAGGGATCGGAGAGACCCAGTACTTC.

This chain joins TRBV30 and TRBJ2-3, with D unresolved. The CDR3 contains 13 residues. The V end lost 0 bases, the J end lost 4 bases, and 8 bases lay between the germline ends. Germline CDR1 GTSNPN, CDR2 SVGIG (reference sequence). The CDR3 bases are TGTGCCTGGAGTGTGGCTCCCGCAGATACGCAGTATTTT. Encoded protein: CAWSVAPADTQYF.

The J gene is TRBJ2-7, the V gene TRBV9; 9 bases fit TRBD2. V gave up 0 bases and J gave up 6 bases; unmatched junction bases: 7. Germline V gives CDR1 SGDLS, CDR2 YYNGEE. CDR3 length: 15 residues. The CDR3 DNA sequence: TGTGCCAGCAGCGTAGAGGGACTAGCTGGGCCCGAGCAGTACTTC. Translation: CASSVEGLAGPEQYF.

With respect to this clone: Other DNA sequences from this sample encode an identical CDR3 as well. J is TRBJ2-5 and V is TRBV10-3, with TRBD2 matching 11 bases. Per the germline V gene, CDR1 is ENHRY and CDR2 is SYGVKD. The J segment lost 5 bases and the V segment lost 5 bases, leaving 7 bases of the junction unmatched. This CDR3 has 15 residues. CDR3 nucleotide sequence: TGTGCCATCAGTCCAACTAGCGGGAGTGGCGAGACCCAGTACTTC. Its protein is CAISPTSGSGETQYF.

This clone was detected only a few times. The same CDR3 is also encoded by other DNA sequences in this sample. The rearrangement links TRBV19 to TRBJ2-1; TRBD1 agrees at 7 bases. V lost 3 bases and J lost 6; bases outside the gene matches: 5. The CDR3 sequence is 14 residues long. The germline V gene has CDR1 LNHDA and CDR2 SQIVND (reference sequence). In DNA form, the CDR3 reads TGTGCCAGTAGTATTCTAGCAGGGGGCAATGAGCAGTTCTTC. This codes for CASSILAGGNEQFF.

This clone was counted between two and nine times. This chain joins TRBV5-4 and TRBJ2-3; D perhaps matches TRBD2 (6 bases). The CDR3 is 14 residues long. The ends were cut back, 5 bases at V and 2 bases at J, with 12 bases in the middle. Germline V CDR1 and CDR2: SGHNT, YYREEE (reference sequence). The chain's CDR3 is CASRRDFDTDTQYF. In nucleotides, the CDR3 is TGTGCCAGCAGGCGGGACTTCGACACAGATACGCAGTATTTT. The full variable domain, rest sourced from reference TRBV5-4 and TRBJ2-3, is ETGVTQSPTHLIKTRGQQVTLRCSSQSGHNTVSWYQQALGQGPQFIFQYYREEENGRGNFPPRFSGLQFPNYSSELNVNALELDDSALYLCASRRDFDTDTQYFGPGTRLTVL.

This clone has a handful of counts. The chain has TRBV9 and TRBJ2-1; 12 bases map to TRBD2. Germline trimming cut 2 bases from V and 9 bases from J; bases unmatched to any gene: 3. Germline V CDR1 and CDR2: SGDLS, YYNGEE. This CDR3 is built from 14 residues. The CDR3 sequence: CASSVTSGRGEQFF. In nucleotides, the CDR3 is TGTGCCAGCAGCGTGACTAGCGGGAGAGGTGAGCAGTTCTTC.

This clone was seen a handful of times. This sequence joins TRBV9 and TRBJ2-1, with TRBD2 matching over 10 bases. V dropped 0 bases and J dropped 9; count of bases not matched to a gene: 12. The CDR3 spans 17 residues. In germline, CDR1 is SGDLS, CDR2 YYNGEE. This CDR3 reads CASSVESGRVIFGEQFF. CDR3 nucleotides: TGTGCCAGCAGCGTAGAGAGCGGGAGGGTAATTTTCGGTGAGCAGTTCTTC.

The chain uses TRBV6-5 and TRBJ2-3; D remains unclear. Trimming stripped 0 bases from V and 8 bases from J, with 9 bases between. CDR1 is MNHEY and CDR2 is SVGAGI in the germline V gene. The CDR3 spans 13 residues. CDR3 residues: CASSYSGWGTQYF. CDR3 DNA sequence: TGTGCCAGCAGTTACTCGGGGTGGGGTACGCAGTATTTT.